The clone carrying this T cell receptor (beta chain) was counted a few times. The antigen remains unidentified. This sample was taken from a study of T cells in Graves' hyperthyroidism and ophthalmopathy. Findings and limits, study-wide: Also found in blood were most expanded thyroid clonotypes above 0.001.

It was RNA transcripts that yielded the amplified TCR beta CDR3 regions. HTBI primers were used for first-round RT-PCR of the TCR CDR3. MiXCR was run by TCRdb on the multiplex PCR reads, yielding one entry per CDR3 protein. The sample records about 640,000 distinct CDR3 sequences, about a fifth being singletons. The sequencing sample was made of blood. The source of this sequence is a man aged 25-45 years with Graves' ophthalmopathy.

This CDR3 reads CAWGQDNEQFF. The CDR3 DNA sequence: TGTGCCTGGGGACAGGACAATGAGCAGTTCTTC. V gene TRBV30 combines with J gene TRBJ2-1; 7 bases match TRBD1. With V trimmed by 5 bases and J by 5 bases, 0 bases remained unmatched. The CDR3 covers 11 residues. Germline V gene sequence: CDR1 GTSNPN, CDR2 SVGIG (reference sequence).